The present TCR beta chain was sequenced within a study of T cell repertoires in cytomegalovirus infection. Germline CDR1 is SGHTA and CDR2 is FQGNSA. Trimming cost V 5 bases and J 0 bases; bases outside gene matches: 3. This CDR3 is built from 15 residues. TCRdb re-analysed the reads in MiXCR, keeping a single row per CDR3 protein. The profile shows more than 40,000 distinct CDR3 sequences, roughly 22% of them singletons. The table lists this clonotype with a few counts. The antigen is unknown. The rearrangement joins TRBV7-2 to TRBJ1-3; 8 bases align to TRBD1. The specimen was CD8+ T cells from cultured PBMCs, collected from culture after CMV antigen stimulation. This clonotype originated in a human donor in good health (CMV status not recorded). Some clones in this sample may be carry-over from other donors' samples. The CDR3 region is CASSPDRGSGNTIYF. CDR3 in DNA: TGTGCCAGCAGCCCAGACAGGGGCTCTGGAAACACCATATATTTT.